The present TCR beta chain was sequenced within a study of blood T cells in healthy people across ages. Study-wide context: T cells yielded about one barcoded beta molecule per two cells through template switching. Study-level points and caveats: Aged donors had fewer naive CD4+ cells and lower diversity than long-lived donors.

As concerns this clonotype: Its cognate antigen is unknown.

Combining a sample-barcoded 5' primer with a J-beta primer mix, a second PCR ran for roughly 7 to 11 cycles. Each CDR3 protein gets one entry after TCRdb re-called the 5' RACE reads with MiXCR. The sample gives 550,000 to 650,000 distinct CDR3 sequences, 25% to 30% of which show up once; about a sixth is in the top ten. Sample: blood. The TCR was taken from a woman older than 75 in good health.

This chain's CDR3 is CASSMGLAGGSGANVLTF. CDR3 bases: TGCGCCAGCAGCATGGGACTAGCGGGGGGATCTGGGGCCAACGTCCTGACTTTC. The chain has TRBV5-1 and TRBJ2-6; 15 positions agree with TRBD2. Germline assignment: CDR1 SGHRS and CDR2 YFSETQ. J was trimmed by 1 base and V by 4 bases; bases with no gene match: 3. The CDR3 runs 18 residues.